Each of the 21 T cell receptor beta chains below was sequenced from the same sample in a study of T-cell memory formation after mild COVID-19. TCRdb called the 5' RACE reads again in MiXCR, with one record for every CDR3 protein. The table lists fewer than 600,000 distinct CDR3 sequences, less than 25% of them singletons. The source material was PBMCs or a T cell subset sorted from them (not recorded which). The receptor set was obtained from an adult woman who had mild COVID-19 (a few samples of this study predate the infection). Cell type and time point are not known.

This clonotype was detected ten times or more. CDR3 DNA: TGTGCCAGCAGCTCCACCGGACAGGAGGGAAACATTCAGTACTTC. Its translation: CASSSTGQEGNIQYF. The gene calls are TRBV7-9 and TRBJ2-4; tentatively, D is TRBD1 (7 bases). CDR3 length: 15 amino acids. Germline loops: CDR1 SEHNR, CDR2 FQNEAQ (reference sequence). Trimming pared 4 bases from V and 6 bases from J, leaving 16 bases between.

The V gene is TRBV6-5, the J gene TRBJ2-7, with D perhaps assigned TRBD1 or TRBD2 (5 bases each). The CDR3 runs 18 residues. CDR1 is MNHEY and CDR2 is SVGAGI in the germline V gene. V lost 0 bases to trimming and J lost 2 bases, with 20 bases between them. The CDR3 nucleotides read TGTGCCAGCAGTTACTCGCACAACCCGGGACGCCAGACCTACGAGCAGTACTTC. Its protein is CASSYSHNPGRQTYEQYF.

The chain is built from TRBV18 and TRBJ1-1; 11 bases agree with TRBD1. This CDR3 has 17 amino acids. Germline V lookup: CDR1 KGHSH, CDR2 LQKENI. The trim removed 2 bases at V and 1 base at J, leaving 6 bases unmatched. The CDR3 here is CASSPFRTGGTNTEAFF. CDR3 DNA: TGTGCCAGCTCACCATTTCGGACAGGGGGCACGAACACTGAAGCTTTCTTT.

This chain links TRBV20-1 with TRBJ2-1, with 9 bases aligning to TRBD1. This CDR3 has 11 residues. Germline-derived CDR1 and CDR2 are DFQATT and SNEGSKA (reference sequence). CDR3 region: CGTGTHNEQFF. CDR3 in DNA: TGCGGGACAGGGACTCACAATGAGCAGTTCTTC.

The CDR3 nucleotides are TGTGCCAGCAGCTTTGGACTAGCGGGAACCGATGAGCAGTTCTTC. As protein: CASSFGLAGTDEQFF. The V and J genes are TRBV11-2 and TRBJ2-1; TRBD2 aligns across 12 bases. The CDR3 contains 15 residues. V gave up 3 bases and J gave up 8 bases; unmatched junction bases: 5. Germline values: CDR1 SGHAT, CDR2 FQNNGV.

Notes on this clonotype: Germline and junction disagree at one end, which may indicate a read error. This sequence joins TRBV19 and TRBJ1-1, with D possibly being TRBD1 (6 bases). The CDR3 loop spans 13 amino acids. Per the germline V gene, CDR1 is LNHDA and CDR2 is SQIVND (reference sequence). The CDR3 bases are TGTGCCAGTAGTATCCAGACAGGCTATTTTCTTCTCTTT. Translation: CASSIQTGYFLLF.

The rearrangement uses TRBV24-1 and TRBJ2-7, with 7 positions matching TRBD1. The V gene end was trimmed by 10 bases and the J gene end by 5 bases; junction bases not matched to a gene: 7. In germline, CDR1 is KGHDR, CDR2 SFDVKD. This CDR3 contains 12 residues. In DNA, the CDR3 is TGTGCCACAGGACAGGTGGGCCACGAGCAGTACTTC. Translation: CATGQVGHEQYF.

V usage is TRBV18 and J usage is TRBJ2-1; D remains ambiguous. Trimming removed 3 bases from V and 9 bases from J, with 15 bases in between. CDR1 is KGHSH, CDR2 LQKENI, per germline. This CDR3 has 14 residues. This CDR3 is CASSPAQELGEQFF. CDR3 in DNA: TGTGCCAGCTCACCGGCTCAGGAGCTGGGTGAGCAGTTCTTC.

This chain connects TRBV6-1 to TRBJ1-6; TRBD1 matches at 8 bases. CDR3 size: 17 residues. The V gene's germline CDR1 is MNHNS and CDR2 SASEGT. V lost 5 bases to trimming and J lost 0 bases; unmatched junction nucleotides: 6. The CDR3 sequence is CASSPRQGYSYNSPLHF. CDR3 coding DNA: TGTGCCAGCAGTCCCCGACAGGGGTACTCCTATAATTCACCCCTCCACTTT.

V usage is TRBV20-1 and J usage is TRBJ2-1; tentatively, D is TRBD1 (5 bases). V lost 5 bases and J 6 bases, leaving 14 bases between the germline ends. Germline CDR1 reads DFQATT; CDR2 reads SNEGSKA (reference sequence). The CDR3 is 13 residues long. Written as DNA, the CDR3 is TGCAGTGCTCTTGGCAGGGTCCGCAATGAGCAGTTCTTC. Amino acids: CSALGRVRNEQFF.

Only a few counts were recorded for this clonotype. The rearrangement links TRBV3-1 to TRBJ2-7; TRBD2 agrees at 8 bases. The CDR3 length is 18 residues. The V segment lost 1 base and the J segment 0 bases; nucleotides outside the gene matches: 11. Germline V gene data show CDR1 as LGHDT and CDR2 as YNNKEL (reference sequence). Written as DNA, the CDR3 is TGTGCCAGCAGCCAAGCGGACGGGAGGACTAGCTACTCCTACGAGCAGTACTTC. Amino acid sequence: CASSQADGRTSYSYEQYF.

The V gene is TRBV3-1, the J gene TRBJ1-1; 10 bases align to TRBD1. Germline loops: CDR1 LGHDT, CDR2 YNNKEL (reference sequence). J lost 0 bases, V lost 1 base, and 5 bases had no gene match. This CDR3 comprises 17 residues. CDR3: CASSQVQDRGLNTEAFF. Here the CDR3 DNA reads TGTGCCAGCAGCCAAGTTCAGGACAGGGGGTTGAACACTGAAGCTTTCTTT. The whole variable domain, filled in from reference TRBV3-1 and TRBJ1-1, reads DTAVSQTPKYLVTQMGNDKSIKCEQNLGHDTMYWYKQDSKKFLKIMFSYNNKELIINETVPNRFSPKSPDKAHLNLHINSLELGDSAVYFCASSQVQDRGLNTEAFFGQGTRLTVV.

V is TRBV5-5 and J is TRBJ1-1; unclear D gene. This CDR3 has 13 amino acids. Germline loops: CDR1 SGHKS, CDR2 YYEKEE (reference sequence). Trimming took off 5 bases at V and 5 bases at J, with 13 bases between the two ends. CDR3: CASSYGRETEAFF. The CDR3 coding sequence is TGTGCCAGCAGTTACGGACGGGAAACTGAAGCTTTCTTT.

This chain uses TRBV24-1 with TRBJ1-1; no firm D call. CDR1 is KGHDR and CDR2 is SFDVKD in the germline V gene. V lost 4 bases and J lost 0, with 8 bases in between. The CDR3 loop spans 14 amino acids. The CDR3 DNA is TGTGCCACCAGTGACTGGCAACTGAACACTGAAGCTTTCTTT. Its protein product is CATSDWQLNTEAFF.

At least ten counts were recorded for this clonotype. The chain uses TRBV7-6 and TRBJ2-5; a possible D gene is TRBD1 (5 bases). CDR3 length equals 14 residues. Trimming took 4 bases from V and 2 from J, leaving 11 bases between them. Per the germline V gene, CDR1 is SGHVS and CDR2 is FNYEAQ. CDR3 bases: TGTGCCAGCAGCTCCACCCGACAGCAAGAGACCCAGTACTTC. Translation gives CASSSTRQQETQYF.

This clonotype was detected only once. This chain uses TRBV12-3 or TRBV12-4 with TRBJ2-7; a possible D gene is TRBD2 (6 bases). Trimming took 5 bases from V and 3 from J, leaving 17 bases between them. CDR3 size: 15 residues. This CDR3 is CASSTTSLGVYEQYF. The CDR3 DNA is TGTGCCAGCAGTACAACTAGCTTAGGGGTCTACGAGCAGTACTTC.

This sequence joins TRBV20-1 and TRBJ1-6, with 7 bases identical to TRBD1. The germline V gene has CDR1 DFQATT and CDR2 SNEGSKA (reference sequence). CDR3 length: 13 residues. V shed 3 bases and J 8 bases; nucleotides not matched to a gene: 4. Written as DNA, the CDR3 is TGCAGTGCTAGGTACAGGGGCGATTCACCCCTCCACTTT. Protein product: CSARYRGDSPLHF.

At least ten counts were recorded for this clonotype. The rearrangement joins TRBV30 to TRBJ1-5; D gene uncertain. The CDR3 covers 15 residues. V gave up 0 bases and J gave up 7 bases, with 16 bases separating them. Germline V gene data show CDR1 as GTSNPN and CDR2 as SVGIG (reference sequence). The CDR3 region has the DNA TGTGCCTGGAGTGTAAAACCGGCGTTTGCCCAGCCCCAGCATTTT. Translation: CAWSVKPAFAQPQHF.

This clonotype was seen only a few times. The chain has TRBV7-2 and TRBJ2-4; tentative D call: TRBD2 (6 bases). The germline CDR1 and CDR2 sequences are SGHTA and FQGNSA. This CDR3 contains 12 residues. V lost 5 bases to trimming and J lost 9 bases, with 11 bases between them. The CDR3 region is CASSGDFGIQYF. CDR3 nucleotide sequence: TGTGCCAGCAGCGGGGACTTTGGCATTCAGTACTTC.

V usage is TRBV6-5 and J usage is TRBJ1-1; no reliable D call. CDR1 is MNHEY and CDR2 is SVGAGI in the germline V gene. The CDR3 sequence is 15 residues long. Trimming stripped 6 bases from V and 1 base from J, with 15 bases between. CDR3 amino acids: CASRSPGLKNTEAFF. The CDR3 DNA is TGTGCCAGCAGAAGCCCCGGACTGAAGAACACTGAAGCTTTCTTT.

The chain carries TRBV20-1 and TRBJ2-4; D is undetermined. Trimming removed 4 bases at V and 0 bases at J, with 7 bases between. Germline V gene data show CDR1 as DFQATT and CDR2 as SNEGSKA (reference sequence). This CDR3 is 13 amino acids long. DNA of the CDR3: TGCAGTGCTATTAGACTAGCCAAAAACATTCAGTACTTC. Amino acids: CSAIRLAKNIQYF.